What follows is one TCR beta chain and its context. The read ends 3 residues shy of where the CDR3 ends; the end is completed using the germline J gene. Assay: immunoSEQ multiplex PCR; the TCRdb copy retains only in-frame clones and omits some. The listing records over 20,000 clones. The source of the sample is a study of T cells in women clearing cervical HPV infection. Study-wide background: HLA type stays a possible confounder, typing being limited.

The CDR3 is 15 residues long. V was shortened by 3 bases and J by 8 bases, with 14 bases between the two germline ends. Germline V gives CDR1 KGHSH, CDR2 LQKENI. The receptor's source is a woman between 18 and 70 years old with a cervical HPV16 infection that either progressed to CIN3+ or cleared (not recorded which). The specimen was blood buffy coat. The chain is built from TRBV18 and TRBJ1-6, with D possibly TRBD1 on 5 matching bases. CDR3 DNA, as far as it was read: TGTGCCAGCTCACCCTCAAGAGGGGATCATTCACCC. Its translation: CASSPSRGDHSP. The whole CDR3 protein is CASSPSRGDHSPLHF.